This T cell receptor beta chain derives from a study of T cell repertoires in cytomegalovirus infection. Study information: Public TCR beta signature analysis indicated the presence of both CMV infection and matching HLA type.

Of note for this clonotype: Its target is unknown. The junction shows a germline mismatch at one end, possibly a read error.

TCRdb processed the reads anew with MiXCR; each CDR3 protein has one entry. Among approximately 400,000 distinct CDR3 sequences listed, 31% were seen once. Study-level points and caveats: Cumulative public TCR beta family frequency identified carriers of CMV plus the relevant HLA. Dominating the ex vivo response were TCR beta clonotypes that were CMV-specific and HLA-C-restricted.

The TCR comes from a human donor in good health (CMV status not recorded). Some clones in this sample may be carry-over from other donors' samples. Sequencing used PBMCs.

The CDR3 bases are TGCGCCACCAGTGTATGGGGGGAGCTATACAATGAGCAGTTCTTC. Protein sequence: CATSVWGELYNEQFF. The J gene is TRBJ2-1, the V gene TRBV10-2; TRBD2 is a possible D gene (6 bases). This CDR3 spans 15 amino acids. Germline assignment: CDR1 WSHSY and CDR2 SAAADI.